This T cell receptor (beta chain) was obtained from a study of T cell changes during pregnancy in multiple sclerosis. Measured with immunoSEQ multiplex PCR; TCRdb has only the in-frame clones, and not every one. The data contain 20,000 to 25,000 clones, around 90% of them singletons. The sequence came from a female donor with multiple sclerosis, enrolled in a pregnancy study. The sample was CD4+ T cells from peripheral blood mononuclear cells, taken in the third trimester of pregnancy.

The CDR3 DNA sequence: TGTGCCTGGAGTGTACTCGGGTCTAACACTGAAGCTTTCTTT. Protein sequence: CAWSVLGSNTEAFF. The rearrangement uses TRBV30 and TRBJ1-1; no clear D gene. Germline loops: CDR1 GTSNPN, CDR2 SVGIG (reference sequence). The CDR3 sequence is 14 residues long. Trimming cost V 0 bases and J 2 bases, with 10 bases left between them.